This T cell receptor (beta chain) derives from a study of T cell responses to AZD1222 COVID-19 vaccine. Points from the study as a whole: Epitopes outside B.1.351 and B.1.1.7 mutated regions reportedly drew nearly half of spike TCRs. Repertoire samples came only from after the peak T cell response.

CDR1 is SGHNT and CDR2 is YYREEE in the germline V gene (reference sequence). The CDR3 is 17 amino acids. V lost 6 bases and J lost 0, with 16 bases in between. Worth noting for this clone: The antigen is unknown.

Generated by immunoSEQ multiplex PCR, the TCRdb table keeps only in-frame clones and is missing some. Among roughly 110,000 clones listed, approximately 89% were seen once. This TCR was sampled from an adult in good health. Material: peripheral blood, obtained on day 0 of AZD1222 vaccination. This sequence joins TRBV5-4 and TRBJ2-6, with D tentatively TRBD2 (7 bases). The chain's CDR3 is CASMTRGGASGANVLTF. Here the CDR3 DNA reads TGTGCCAGCATGACAAGGGGGGGGGCCTCTGGGGCCAACGTCCTGACTTTC.